This TCR beta chain was profiled in a study of T-cell memory formation after mild COVID-19 (TCRdb year 2021). In terms of the full investigation: TCR sequence clusters from the two donors were found to be largely donor specific. T-cell clones expanding and contracting after mild COVID-19 in a couple of donors were tracked by longitudinal TCRalpha and TCRbeta repertoire sequencing. The cohort was made up of two young adult volunteers, one female and one male, who were previously healthy. The paper as a whole reports these results and caveats: Contracting CD4+ clones were located mainly in the CM and EM memory subsets, whereas CD8+ clones were found to be enriched in EMRA. The study covered only two mild cases, and larger cohorts including severe cases with pre-infection samples were considered necessary. The second-wave clones that peaked on day 37 were not confirmed to be SARS-CoV-2 specific. Some responding clones were found in pre-infection memory, which suggests that pre-existing cross-reactive memory T cells took part in the SARS-CoV-2 response. From day 15 to 85, contracting clones showed balanced CD4/CD8 phenotypes, whereas a second wave of clones that expanded from day 15 to 37 leaned towards CD4+.

The sequencer was an Illumina NovaSeq 6000. cDNA libraries for TCRalpha and TCRbeta were prepared by 5'RACE using constant-segment primers, with sample barcodes and unique molecular identifiers added. RNA was extracted from every sample with Trizol reagent. Libraries were amplified in two PCR steps, with a second sample barcode and Illumina TruSeq adapters added in the second step. Sequencing of libraries was performed on an Illumina NovaSeq with 2 x 150 bp paired-end reads. Per the original workflow: Demultiplexing of reads and collapsing into UMI-guided consensus sequences were performed with migec v1.2.7. Using mixcr v2.1.11, the UMI consensuses were aligned to TRA and TRB V and J templates and assembled into clonotypes. Expanded or contracted clonotypes were those called significant by both edgeR and NoisET, with noise models trained on biological replicates. For edgeR calls, a false discovery rate-adjusted p below 0.01 and a log2 fold-change threshold of 1 were applied. As an exploratory analysis of dynamics, PCA with hierarchical clustering was applied to max-normalized trajectories of the 1000 most abundant clonotypes. The CD4 or CD8 phenotype of responding clones was assigned using the separately sequenced CD4+ and CD8+ repertoires. TCRdb applied fastp at Q25 and MiXCR to the public reads, then kept only in-frame beta chains. Rows merge per CDR3 protein into single entries with the most common DNA and genes. The V and J calls and clone size come from TCRdb's table, not from the authors' own analysis. Recorded for this sample are 350,000 or so distinct CDR3 sequences; approximately 12% of them occurred a single time. The biggest ten clones account for 20% to 25% of the sample.

PBMCs were isolated by Ficoll-Paque density gradient centrifugation. Turning to this clonotype: It has no known antigen specificity. Within one base of it there is no much larger clone, and no base qualities were kept.

The germline V gene (reference sequence) gives CDR1 as SEHNR and CDR2 as FQNEAQ. Relative to germline, V is 1 base shorter and J is 10 bases shorter, with 8 bases between their ends. The CDR3 goes from the cysteine to the phenylalanine over 12 residues. Kept here is only the CDR3 DNA, which spans 36 bases and is read in frame from base 1. The sequenced sample consisted of PBMCs or a T cell subset sorted from them (not recorded which). This receptor chain uses TRBV7-9 and TRBJ1-5; the D gene cannot be named for sure. This TCR was sampled from a man younger than 35 who had mild COVID-19 (a few samples of this study predate the infection). The sample titles of this study are shuffled in the database, so cell type and time point are left out; the donor was told from shared clones. For the CDR3, the sequence is CASSLEELPQHF. The DNA reads as follows: TGTGCCAGCAGCTTAGAGGAGTTACCCCAGCATTTT.